This T cell receptor beta chain was retrieved from a study of CD8 T cells in ankylosing spondylitis. TCRdb analysed the 5' RACE reads with MiXCR anew, one entry per CDR3 protein. The data hold around 340,000 distinct CDR3 sequences, with around 20% observed a single time. Study-level results: Clones linked to disease were reported to show significant enrichment in matched ankylosing spondylitis synovial fluid.

Notes on this clonotype: Its target is unknown.

The sequencing sample was made of blood, either unsorted or a sorted T cell fraction (not recorded which). The sequence was obtained from a male donor with ankylosing spondylitis or in good health (not recorded which).

The DNA for the CDR3 is TGCAGCGTTGAAGAACAGAACATTCAGTACTTC. Translating gives CSVEEQNIQYF. V gene TRBV29-1 combines with J gene TRBJ2-4; D gene uncertain. V was shortened by 0 bases and J by 7 bases, with 4 bases between the two germline ends. Per germline, CDR1 SQVTM and CDR2 ANQGSEA. The CDR3 is 11 amino acids.